This T cell receptor (beta chain) was found in a study of cytomegalovirus exposure and HLA in healthy donors. Study outcomes and limitations: Owing to their indistinguishability, certain V segments, notably TRBV6-2 and TRBV6-3, were excluded. When presence/absence was analysed, sequencing depth was taken to be roughly uniform across donors.

The PCR was carried out with 60 Vbeta primers and 13 Jbeta primers. Some clones are missing from TCRdb's copy, which holds only in-frame ones; the method was immunoSEQ multiplex PCR. The sample has over 200,000 clones, 77% seen once. Germline-derived CDR1 and CDR2 are LGHNA and YSLEER. The CDR3 spans 15 residues. V dropped 4 bases and J dropped 7; count of bases not matched to a gene: 7. Remarks on this clone: Antigen: not known.

Sequencing input: PBMCs. V gene TRBV4-3 combines with J gene TRBJ2-1; 10 bases map to TRBD2. This TCR was recovered from a woman aged 60-70 years in good health and CMV-seropositive. DNA for the CDR3: TGCGCCAGCAGCCGCGGCACTAGCGGGGTGAATGAGCAGTTCTTC. Translated, it gives CASSRGTSGVNEQFF.